The text below deals with one T cell receptor (beta chain). This receptor's antigen is unknown. Nothing much larger sits one base from this clone, and base qualities are not available. The immunoSEQ Assay, a bias-controlled multiplex PCR, was used to amplify TCRbeta CDR3 regions from genomic DNA. The original pipeline was this. Nucleated cell counts per sample were estimated from amplification of reference gene primers within the assay. Sequence reads were collapsed and filtered to measure the absolute abundance of every unique TCRbeta CDR3 rearrangement. Productive Simpson clonality was computed per sample as the square root of Simpson's diversity index over productive rearrangements. In its TCRdb copy, this immuneACCESS table keeps in-frame sequences only and misses some clones. Where compared with another copy, unresolved V genes explain less than half of these, and the others have no known cause. V and J calls and clone size are copied from that table; D and trimming were computed from the DNA. Recorded for this sample are approximately 270,000 clones; roughly 90% of them occurred a single time. About 3% of the sample rests with the top ten.

Participants in the prospective study were aged about 18 to 95 years, lived in some 24 United States geographic areas, and enrolled through a virtual design. In the prospective study, participants were assigned to cohorts based on the clinical history participants reported in a screening survey and a study questionnaire. A participant counted as exposed if, within 2 weeks of entering the study, that participant had been in contact with someone who had a PCR-confirmed or clinician-diagnosed COVID-19 case. Each participant in the prospective study had whole blood, serum and a nasopharyngeal or oropharyngeal swab collected by mobile phlebotomists. Additional blood draws and questionnaires over an approximately 2-month period could optionally be provided by prospective study participants. Blood samples from the prospective study were shipped frozen or at room temperature prior to DNA extraction. The data originate from a study of blood T cell repertoires in COVID-19 (dated by TCRdb to between 2020 and 2021). Context from the whole study: Samples covering the acute and convalescent phases of COVID-19 were provided by collaborators in the United States, Italy and Spain. The material from the prospective study consisted of cDNA or gDNA derived from T cells, B-cell-depleted T cells, or PBMCs. Subjects who had been exposed to COVID-19, were actively infected with it, or had recovered from it provided the deeply sampled blood TCRbeta repertoires that made up the dataset. The repertoires were made available in a free public database intended to serve as a resource for research on the immune response to SARS-CoV-2. Samples came from the ongoing ImmuneRACE study (first 160 participants) plus 1,254 subjects from 6 global collaborators. Nearly every sample came with metadata listing a de-identified subject ID, COVID-19 status, age in years and sex. Where available, HLA class I and class II types were obtained from metadata supplied by the sample provider rather than from assay-based typing. General conclusions and limits of the study: The quantity of clinical and demographic metadata differed by source and by participant and was supplied without curation.

CDR1 and CDR2 are read off the germline V gene (reference sequence) as SGHKS and YYEKEE. V lost 5 bases and J lost 7 bases, and the count of bases not matched to a germline gene is 10. The CDR3 contains 16 residues, cysteine and phenylalanine counted. Only the CDR3 DNA stays, 48 bases, in frame from base 1. This receptor was obtained from a man aged 40-49 years who had been exposed to COVID-19. Recombination linked TRBV5-5 to TRBJ1-6; the central 9 bases match TRBD1. The source material was PBMCs or T cells enriched from blood (not recorded which). Here the CDR3 is given as CASREGQGVMNSPLHF. In nucleotides, the sequence is TGTGCCAGCAGGGAGGGACAGGGAGTAATGAATTCACCCCTCCACTTT. Extended through the reference TRBV5-5 and TRBJ1-6 proteins, this CDR3 yields the full variable domain: DAGVTQSPTHLIKTRGQQVTLRCSPISGHKSVSWYQQVLGQGPQFIFQYYEKEERGRGNFPDRFSARQFPNYSSELNVNALLLGDSALYLCASREGQGVMNSPLHFGNGTRLTVT.